The entry below describes one T cell receptor beta chain. The target antigen is unknown. The data were taken from a study of beta chain features in type 1 diabetes. Study background: Patients did not differ from healthy donors in age, gender or cell yield.

V shed 0 bases and J 0 bases; nucleotides not matched to a gene: 3. This CDR3 has 16 amino acids. The germline V gene encodes CDR1 SGHRS and CDR2 YFSETQ. Since all of the isolated RNA was reverse transcribed, expressed TCRB transcripts were what got sequenced. The table came from immunoSEQ multiplex PCR; TCRdb's copy has only in-frame clones and leaves some out. The sample includes 300,000 to 350,000 clones, 6.5% to 10% of them seen just once. Notes on the study in general: It was among patients, rather than healthy donors, that naive, central memory and Treg TCRB repertoires appeared more similar.

Sequencing was done on a sample of central memory CD4+ T cells from blood. This clonotype originated in a woman younger than 35 in good health. The J gene is TRBJ2-1, the V gene TRBV5-1; TRBD2 matches at 7 bases. CDR3 nucleotides: TGCGCCAGCAGCTTGGCGGGACTAATCTCCTACAATGAGCAGTTCTTC. Residues: CASSLAGLISYNEQFF.